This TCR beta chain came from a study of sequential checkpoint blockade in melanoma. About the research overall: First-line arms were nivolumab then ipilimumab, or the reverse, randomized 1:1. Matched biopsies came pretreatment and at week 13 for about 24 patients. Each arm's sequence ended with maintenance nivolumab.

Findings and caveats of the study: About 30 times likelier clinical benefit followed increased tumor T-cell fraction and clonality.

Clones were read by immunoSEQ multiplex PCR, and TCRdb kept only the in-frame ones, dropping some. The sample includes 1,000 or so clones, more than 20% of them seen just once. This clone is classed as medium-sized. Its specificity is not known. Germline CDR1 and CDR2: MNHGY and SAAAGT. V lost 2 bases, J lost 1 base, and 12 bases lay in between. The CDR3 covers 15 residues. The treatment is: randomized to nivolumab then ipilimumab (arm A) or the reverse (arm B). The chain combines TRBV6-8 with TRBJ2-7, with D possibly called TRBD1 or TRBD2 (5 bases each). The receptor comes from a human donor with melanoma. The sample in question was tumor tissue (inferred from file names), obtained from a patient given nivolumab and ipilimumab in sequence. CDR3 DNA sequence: TGTGCCAGCAGTTACAATCGGGACCGATCCTACGAGCAGTACTTC. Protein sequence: CASSYNRDRSYEQYF.